The present T cell receptor (beta chain) was sequenced within a study of shared clonotypes between healthy human individuals. Study overall: Three plates were used per donor for CD4 naive, three for CD4 memory, two for CD8 naive and one for CD8 memory.

This clone appeared a single time. Its antigen is as yet unknown. CD4+ cell separation produced CD45RA+ naive and CD45RA-negative memory subsets. V was cut by 4 bases and J by 0 bases, with 13 bases left in between. CDR3 length: 16 residues. Germline-derived CDR1 and CDR2 are SGHTS and YDEGEE. Sequencing used immunoSEQ multiplex PCR; TCRdb keeps in-frame clones, though not all of them. This sample has around 2.1 million clones, with around 95% found just once. Regarding the study as a whole: How much donors shared clonotypes was expected to be affected by sequencing depth. The study generally estimated greater richness for naive than memory subsets.

The chain employs TRBV5-8 and TRBJ1-4, with a tentative D call TRBD1 (6 bases). The clonotype originates from a man aged 18 to 30 in good health. Source material: naive CD4+ T cells sorted from blood. Subset indicated: CD45RA+ positively selected. CDR3: CASSLGHLATNEKLFF. CDR3 coding DNA: TGTGCCAGCAGCCTGGGACATCTTGCAACTAATGAAAAACTGTTTTTT.